One and the same sample provided the 3 T cell receptor beta chains below, sequenced in a study of tumor-infiltrating lymphocytes in primary liver carcinoma. The authors made TCR beta cDNA from about 500 ng total RNA with a constant-region primer. Employing slightly modified ARM-PCR, three nested multiplex PCR rounds were run, and these gave rise to the TCR beta libraries. TRBV1-TRBV30 forward primers and a C-beta reverse primer were used in the first two PCR rounds, which each ran for about 10 cycles. TCRdb re-analysed the multiplex PCR reads in MiXCR, keeping a single row per CDR3 protein. The table records some 320,000 distinct CDR3 sequences, 55% to 65% of them present only once. Germline DNA was extracted too, while blood RNA derived from unsorted whole blood. Sequencing was carried out using peripheral blood. Receptors originate from a man aged 35-49 years with primary liver carcinoma and hepatitis B virus infection.

The V and J genes are TRBV28 and TRBJ1-1; the D gene is possibly TRBD1 (5 bases). Germline CDR1 reads MDHEN; CDR2 reads SYDVKM. This CDR3 is built from 14 residues. V lost 8 bases, J lost 5 bases, and 18 bases lay in between. CDR3 protein: CASRLWGGRTEAFF. DNA for the CDR3: TGTGCCAGCCGCTTATGGGGGGGGAGGACTGAAGCTTTCTTT. Full variable domain (remainder filled in from reference TRBV28 and TRBJ1-1): DVKVTQSSRYLVKRTGEKVFLECVQDMDHENMFWYRQDPGLGLRLIYFSYDVKMKEKGDIPEGYSVSREKKERFSLILESASTNQTSMYLCASRLWGGRTEAFFGQGTRLTVV.

This clonotype showed up just a few times. The chain recombines TRBV12-3 or TRBV12-4 with TRBJ2-1; 9 bases are shared with TRBD1. The CDR3 extends over 15 amino acids. Trimming cost V 6 bases and J 3 bases; bases outside gene matches: 6. CDR3 in DNA: TGTGCCAGCAGGGAACAGGGGGCAGGCTACAATGAGCAGTTCTTC. Translation: CASREQGAGYNEQFF.

This clonotype was detected a few times. This chain links TRBV7-9 with TRBJ1-4; D is unresolved. The CDR3 totals 13 residues. Trimming took off 2 bases at V and 5 bases at J, with 6 bases between the two ends. The germline V gene encodes CDR1 SEHNR and CDR2 FQNEAQ (reference sequence). The CDR3 nucleotides are TGTGCCAGCAGCTTAAACCAGAATGAAAAACTGTTTTTT. It codes for CASSLNQNEKLFF.